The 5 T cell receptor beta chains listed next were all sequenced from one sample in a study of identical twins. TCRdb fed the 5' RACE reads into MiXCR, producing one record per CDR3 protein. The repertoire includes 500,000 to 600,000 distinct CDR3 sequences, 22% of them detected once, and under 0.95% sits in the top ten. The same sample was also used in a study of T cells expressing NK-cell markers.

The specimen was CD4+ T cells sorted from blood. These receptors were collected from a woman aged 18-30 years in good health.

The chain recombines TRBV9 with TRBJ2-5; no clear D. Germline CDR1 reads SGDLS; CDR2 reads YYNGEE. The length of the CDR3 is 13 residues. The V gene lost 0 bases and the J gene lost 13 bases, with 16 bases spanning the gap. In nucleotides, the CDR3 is TGTGCCAGCAGCGTAGAAGATCAGTCGTTCCGGTACTTC. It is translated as CASSVEDQSFRYF. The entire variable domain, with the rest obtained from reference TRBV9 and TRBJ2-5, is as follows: DSGVTQTPKHLITATGQRVTLRCSPRSGDLSVYWYQQSLDQGLQFLIQYYNGEERAKGNILERFSAQQFPDLHSELNLSSLELGDSALYFCASSVEDQSFRYFGPGTRLLVL.

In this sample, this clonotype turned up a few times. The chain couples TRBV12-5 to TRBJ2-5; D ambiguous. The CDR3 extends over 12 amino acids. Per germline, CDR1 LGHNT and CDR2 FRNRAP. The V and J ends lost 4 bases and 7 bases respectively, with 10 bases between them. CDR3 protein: CASGSWPGTQYF. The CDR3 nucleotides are TGTGCTAGTGGTTCCTGGCCAGGGACCCAGTACTTC. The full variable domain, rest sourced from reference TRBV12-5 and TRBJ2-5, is DARVTQTPRHKVTEMGQEVTMRCQPILGHNTVFWYRQTMMQGLELLAYFRNRAPLDDSGMPKDRFSAEMPDATLATLKIQPSEPRDSAVYFCASGSWPGTQYFGPGTRLLVL.

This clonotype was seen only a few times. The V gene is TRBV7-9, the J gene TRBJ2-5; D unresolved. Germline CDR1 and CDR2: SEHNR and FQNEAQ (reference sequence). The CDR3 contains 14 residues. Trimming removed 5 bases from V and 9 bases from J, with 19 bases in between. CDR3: CASSLQKTHQAQYF. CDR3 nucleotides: TGTGCCAGCAGCCTGCAGAAGACTCATCAGGCCCAGTACTTC.

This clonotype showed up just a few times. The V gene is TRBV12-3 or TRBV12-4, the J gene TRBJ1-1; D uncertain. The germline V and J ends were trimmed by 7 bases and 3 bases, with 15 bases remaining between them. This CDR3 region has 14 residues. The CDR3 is CASKQETSYTEAFF. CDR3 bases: TGTGCCAGCAAGCAGGAGACGTCGTACACTGAAGCTTTCTTT.

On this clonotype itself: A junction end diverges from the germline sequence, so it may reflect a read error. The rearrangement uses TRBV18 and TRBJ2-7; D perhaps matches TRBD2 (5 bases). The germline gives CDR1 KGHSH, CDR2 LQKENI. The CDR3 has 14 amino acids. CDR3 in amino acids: CASSSPTGNYEQYF. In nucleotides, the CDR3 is TGTGCCAGCTCATCACCGACGGGGAACTACGAGCAGTACTTC.